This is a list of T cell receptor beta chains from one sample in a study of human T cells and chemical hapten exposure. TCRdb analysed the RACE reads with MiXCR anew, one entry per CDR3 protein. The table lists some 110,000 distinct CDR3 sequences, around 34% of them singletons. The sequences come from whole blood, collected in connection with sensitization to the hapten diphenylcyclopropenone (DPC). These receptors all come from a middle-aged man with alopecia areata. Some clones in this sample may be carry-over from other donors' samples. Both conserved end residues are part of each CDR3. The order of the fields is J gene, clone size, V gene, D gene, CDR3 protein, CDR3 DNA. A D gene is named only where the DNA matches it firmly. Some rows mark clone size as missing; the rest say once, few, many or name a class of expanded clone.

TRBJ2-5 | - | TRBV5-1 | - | CASSLAGVQETQYF | TGCGCCAGCAGCTTGGCTGGCGTCCAAGAGACCCAGTACTTC
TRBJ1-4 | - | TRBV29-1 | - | CSVRNEKLFF | TGCAGCGTACGTAATGAAAAACTGTTTTTT
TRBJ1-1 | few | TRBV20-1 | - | CSAIQNSNTEAFF | TGCAGTGCCATACAGAATTCTAACACTGAAGCTTTCTTT
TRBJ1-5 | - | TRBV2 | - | CASSAMRAQPQHF | TGTGCCAGCAGTGCAATGCGGGCCCAGCCCCAGCATTTT
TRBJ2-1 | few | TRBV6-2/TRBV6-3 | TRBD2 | CASIPGGTSGFYNEQFF | TGTGCCAGCATCCCAGGCGGGACTAGCGGGTTCTACAATGAGCAGTTCTTC
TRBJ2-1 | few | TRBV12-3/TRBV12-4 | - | CASSSPTVSRSYNEQFF | TGTGCCAGCAGTTCGCCGACAGTTTCTCGCTCCTACAATGAGCAGTTCTTC
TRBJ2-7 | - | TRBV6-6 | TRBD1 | CASIKDRGVYEQYF | TGTGCCAGCATTAAGGACAGGGGGGTCTACGAGCAGTACTTC
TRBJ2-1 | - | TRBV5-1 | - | CASSLEATTYNEQFF | TGCGCCAGCAGCTTGGAGGCGACCACCTACAATGAGCAGTTCTTC
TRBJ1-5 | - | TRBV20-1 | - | CSARDVGHPGQPQHF | TGCAGTGCTAGAGACGTAGGACACCCGGGGCAGCCCCAGCATTTT
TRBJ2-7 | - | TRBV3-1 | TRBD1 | CASSRTGADEQYF | TGTGCCAGCAGCCGGACAGGGGCGGACGAGCAGTACTTC
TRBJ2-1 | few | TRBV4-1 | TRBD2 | CASSQDLAGGPLGGQFF | TGCGCCAGCAGCCAAGATCTCGCGGGAGGGCCTCTGGGAGGGCAGTTCTTC
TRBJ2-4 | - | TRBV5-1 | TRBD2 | CASSLEGGRATPDIQYF | TGCGCCAGCAGCTTGGAAGGCGGGAGGGCCACACCCGACATTCAGTACTTC
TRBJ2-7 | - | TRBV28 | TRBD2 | CASSLGGVPTYEQYF | TGTGCCAGCAGTTTGGGAGGGGTCCCTACCTACGAGCAGTACTTC
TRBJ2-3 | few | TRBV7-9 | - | CASSPSGGRVTDTQYF | TGTGCCAGCAGCCCGAGCGGCGGTCGGGTCACAGATACGCAGTATTTT
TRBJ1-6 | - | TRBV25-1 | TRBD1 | CASSEWTGENSPLHF | TGTGCCAGCAGTGAGTGGACAGGGGAAAATTCACCCCTCCACTTT
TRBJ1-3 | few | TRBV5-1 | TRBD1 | CASSQGGHLEDTIYF | TGCGCCAGCAGCCAGGGGGGACATCTGGAAGACACCATATATTTT
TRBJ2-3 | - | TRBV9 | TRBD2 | CASSPGGGATDTQYF | TGTGCCAGCAGCCCCGGGGGGGGCGCCACAGATACGCAGTATTTT
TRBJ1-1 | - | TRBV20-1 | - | CSARSTHAGGTEAFF | TGCAGTGCTAGATCTACTCACGCCGGGGGGACTGAAGCTTTCTTT
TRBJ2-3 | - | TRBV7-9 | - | CASSLELATQYF | TGTGCCAGCAGCTTAGAACTAGCAACGCAGTATTTT
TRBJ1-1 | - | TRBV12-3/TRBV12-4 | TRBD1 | CASSEGQGSTEAFF | TGTGCCAGCAGTGAGGGACAGGGGAGCACTGAAGCTTTCTTT
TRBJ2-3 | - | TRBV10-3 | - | CAISEGRSGGTDTQYF | TGTGCCATCAGTGAAGGTCGTTCGGGGGGCACAGATACGCAGTATTTT
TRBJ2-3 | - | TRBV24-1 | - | CASSGLPTDTQYF | TGTGCCTCCAGTGGACTCCCCACAGATACGCAGTATTTT
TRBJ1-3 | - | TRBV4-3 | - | CASSQAADSGNTIYF | TGCGCCAGCAGCCAAGCAGCTGACTCTGGAAACACCATATATTTT
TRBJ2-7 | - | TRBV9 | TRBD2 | CASSEGTSGRPEQYF | TGTGCCAGCAGCGAAGGGACTAGCGGGAGACCAGAGCAGTACTTC
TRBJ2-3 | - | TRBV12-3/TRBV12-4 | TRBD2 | CASSQRDYTDTQYF | TGTGCCAGCAGTCAGCGGGACTACACAGATACGCAGTATTTT
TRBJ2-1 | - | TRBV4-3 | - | CASSQDLSYNEQFF | TGCGCCAGCAGCCAAGATCTGTCTTACAATGAGCAGTTCTTC
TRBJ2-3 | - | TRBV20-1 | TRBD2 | CSATRLSGGSTDTQYF | TGCAGTGCTACACGACTTAGCGGGGGGAGCACAGATACGCAGTATTTT
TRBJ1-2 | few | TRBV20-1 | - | CSAPSAGQNYGYTF | TGCAGTGCCCCCTCGGCAGGGCAGAACTATGGCTACACCTTC
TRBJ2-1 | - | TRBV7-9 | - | CASSLGDAGEQFF | TGTGCCAGCAGCTTAGGAGACGCGGGTGAGCAGTTCTTC
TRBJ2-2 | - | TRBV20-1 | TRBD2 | CSARPGGTGELFF | TGCAGTGCTAGGCCGGGAGGAACCGGGGAGCTGTTTTTT
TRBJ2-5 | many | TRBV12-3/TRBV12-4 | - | CASRGGMFQETQYF | TGTGCCAGCAGAGGAGGGATGTTCCAAGAGACCCAGTACTTC
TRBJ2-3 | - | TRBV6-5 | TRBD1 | CASRSTGASPRQCF | TGTGCCAGCAGATCCACAGGGGCCTCCCCCAGGCAGTGTTTT
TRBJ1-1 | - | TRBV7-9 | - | CASSLAQDTEAFF | TGTGCCAGCAGCTTAGCGCAGGACACTGAAGCTTTCTTT
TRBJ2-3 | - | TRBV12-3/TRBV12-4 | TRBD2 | CASRVAGSTDTQYF | TGTGCCAGCAGAGTAGCGGGAAGCACAGATACGCAGTATTTT
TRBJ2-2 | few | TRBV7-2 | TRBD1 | CASSPRAGQGTTGELFF | TGTGCCAGCAGCCCCAGGGCGGGACAGGGGACCACCGGGGAGCTGTTTTTT
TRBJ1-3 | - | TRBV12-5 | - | CASGGNTIYF | TGTGCTAGCGGAGGAAACACCATATATTTT
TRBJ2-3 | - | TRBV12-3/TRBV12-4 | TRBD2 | CASSYPSSGSTDTQYF | TGTGCCAGCAGTTACCCCTCTAGCGGGAGCACAGATACGCAGTATTTT
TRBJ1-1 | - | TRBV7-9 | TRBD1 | CASSLIFRDRGMNTEAFF | TGTGCCAGCAGCTTAATTTTTCGGGACAGGGGGATGAACACTGAAGCTTTCTTT
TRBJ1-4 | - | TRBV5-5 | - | CASSGATNEKLFF | TGTGCCAGCAGCGGTGCAACTAATGAAAAACTGTTTTTT
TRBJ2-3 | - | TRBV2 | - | CASRSTGETQYF | TGTGCCAGCAGGTCGACTGGGGAGACGCAGTATTTT
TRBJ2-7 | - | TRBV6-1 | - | CASSPPWGFEQYF | TGTGCCAGCAGTCCCCCCTGGGGGTTCGAGCAGTACTTC
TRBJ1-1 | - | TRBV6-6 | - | CASSNPGDTEAFF | TGTGCCAGCTCGAACCCCGGGGACACTGAAGCTTTCTTT
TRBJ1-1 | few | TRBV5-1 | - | CASSLVGNLNTEAFF | TGCGCCAGCAGCTTGGTCGGGAACCTAAACACTGAAGCTTTCTTT
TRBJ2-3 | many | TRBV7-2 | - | CASSLFADTQYF | TGTGCCAGCAGCTTATTCGCAGATACGCAGTATTTT
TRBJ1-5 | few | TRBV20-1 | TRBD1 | CSARVEQGAGNQPQHF | TGCAGTGCTAGAGTCGAACAGGGGGCCGGCAATCAGCCCCAGCATTTT
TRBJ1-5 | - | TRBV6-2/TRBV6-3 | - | CASSYNSGQPQHF | TGTGCCAGCAGTTACAATTCCGGTCAGCCCCAGCATTTT
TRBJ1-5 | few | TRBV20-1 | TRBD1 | CSAAGTGGDTGNQPQHF | TGCAGTGCTGCCGGGACAGGGGGCGATACGGGCAATCAGCCCCAGCATTTT
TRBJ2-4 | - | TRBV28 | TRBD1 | CASSLDLGQGMPKNIQYF | TGTGCCAGCAGTTTAGACCTGGGACAGGGGATGCCCAAAAACATTCAGTACTTC
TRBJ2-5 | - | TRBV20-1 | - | CSARVIESQYF | TGCAGTGCTAGAGTTATAGAGTCCCAGTACTTC
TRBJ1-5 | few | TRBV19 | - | CASSIDRRGNQPQHF | TGTGCCAGTAGTATAGACCGTCGGGGCAATCAGCCCCAGCATTTT
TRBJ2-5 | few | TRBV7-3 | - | CASSFGAAQETQYF | TGTGCCAGCAGCTTTGGAGCGGCTCAAGAGACCCAGTACTTC
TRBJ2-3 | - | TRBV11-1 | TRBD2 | CASSERLLAGGTDTQYF | TGTGCCAGCAGCGAACGCTTACTAGCGGGGGGCACAGATACGCAGTATTTT
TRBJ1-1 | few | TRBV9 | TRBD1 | CASSVEAGGDSMNTEAFF | TGTGCCAGCAGCGTAGAGGCAGGGGGCGATTCGATGAACACTGAAGCTTTCTTT
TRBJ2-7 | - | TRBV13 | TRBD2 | CASSLHPGLAGNEQYF | TGTGCCAGCAGCCTCCACCCGGGACTAGCGGGAAACGAGCAGTACTTC
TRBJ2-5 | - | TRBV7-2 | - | CASSSGMLGRETQYF | TGTGCCAGCAGCTCAGGCATGTTGGGGCGAGAGACCCAGTACTTC
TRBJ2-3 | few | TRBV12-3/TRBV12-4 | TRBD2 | CASSRETGLAGGTDTQYF | TGTGCCAGCAGTCGGGAGACGGGACTAGCGGGAGGCACAGATACGCAGTATTTT
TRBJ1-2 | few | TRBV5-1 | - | CASSFELQGGDGYTF | TGCGCCAGCAGCTTCGAACTACAGGGCGGCGATGGCTACACCTTC
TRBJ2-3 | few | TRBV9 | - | CASSPRGTQRSDTQYF | TGTGCCAGCAGCCCCAGAGGGACTCAAAGGTCAGATACGCAGTATTTT
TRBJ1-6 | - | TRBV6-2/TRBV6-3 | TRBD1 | CASSFRGGADSPLHF | TGTGCCAGCAGTTTCCGAGGGGGCGCGGATTCACCCCTCCACTTT
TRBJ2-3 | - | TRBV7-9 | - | CASSLDASDTDTQYF | TGTGCCAGCAGCTTGGATGCTAGCGACACAGATACGCAGTATTTT